A selection of T cell receptor beta chains follows, all from one sample in a study of shared clonotypes between healthy human individuals. Data came from immunoSEQ multiplex PCR; TCRdb stores just in-frame clones and leaves some out. Of millions of clones in the sample, just over 90% were seen once. The sample consisted of naive CD8+ T cells from PBMCs. The receptor source for this set is a man between 18 and 35 years old in good health. Some clones in this sample may be carry-over from other donors' samples. The CDR3 runs from the conserved cysteine through the conserved F or W. D genes are given only for firm matches. Clone size appears in some rows only: once, few, many, or a class for an expanded clone.

TRBJ2-5,NA,TRBV4-1,NA,CASSQDFLETQYF,TGCGCCAGCAGCCAAGATTTTCTGGAGACCCAGTACTTC
TRBJ2-2,NA,TRBV9,NA,CASSVGRQAPGELFF,TGTGCCAGCAGCGTAGGCAGGCAGGCCCCTGGGGAGCTGTTTTTT
TRBJ1-2,TRBD1,TRBV27,NA,CASRDSLNYGYTF,TGTGCCAGTCGGGACAGCCTTAACTATGGCTACACCTTC
TRBJ1-2,NA,TRBV27,NA,CASSHSLVHLYGYTF,TGTGCCAGCAGCCACTCCCTGGTACACCTCTATGGCTACACCTTC
TRBJ2-4,NA,TRBV5-1,NA,CASSSWTPGLAKNIQYF,TGCGCCAGCAGTTCTTGGACACCGGGGCTAGCCAAAAACATTCAGTACTTC
TRBJ2-7,NA,TRBV5-6,NA,CASSLAASGQRTYEQYF,TGTGCCAGCAGCTTGGCGGCATCCGGACAGCGTACCTACGAGCAGTACTTC
TRBJ2-4,NA,TRBV27,NA,CATVWAKNIQYF,TGTGCCACCGTCTGGGCCAAAAACATTCAGTACTTC
TRBJ2-5,NA,TRBV11-3,NA,CASSLGSGTLETQYF,TGTGCCAGCAGCTTAGGTTCGGGGACTTTAGAGACCCAGTACTTC
TRBJ2-7,NA,TRBV5-4,NA,CASSDYPRARVGSYEQYF,TGTGCCAGCAGCGACTACCCGAGGGCGAGGGTAGGCTCCTACGAGCAGTACTTC
TRBJ2-1,TRBD1,TRBV7-9,once,CASSLWDRGLWQFF,TGTGCCAGCAGCTTGTGGGACAGGGGTCTGTGGCAGTTCTTC
TRBJ2-7,NA,TRBV5-3,NA,CARSRWTAKSYEQYF,TGTGCCAGAAGCCGCTGGACAGCCAAATCCTACGAGCAGTACTTC
TRBJ1-3,NA,TRBV5-1,NA,CASSPNPLGGPGNTIYF,TGCGCCAGCAGTCCCAACCCACTTGGGGGGCCTGGAAACACCATATATTTT
TRBJ2-1,NA,TRBV5-1,NA,CASSLEWGTYNEQFF,TGCGCCAGCAGCTTGGAGTGGGGCACCTACAATGAGCAGTTCTTC